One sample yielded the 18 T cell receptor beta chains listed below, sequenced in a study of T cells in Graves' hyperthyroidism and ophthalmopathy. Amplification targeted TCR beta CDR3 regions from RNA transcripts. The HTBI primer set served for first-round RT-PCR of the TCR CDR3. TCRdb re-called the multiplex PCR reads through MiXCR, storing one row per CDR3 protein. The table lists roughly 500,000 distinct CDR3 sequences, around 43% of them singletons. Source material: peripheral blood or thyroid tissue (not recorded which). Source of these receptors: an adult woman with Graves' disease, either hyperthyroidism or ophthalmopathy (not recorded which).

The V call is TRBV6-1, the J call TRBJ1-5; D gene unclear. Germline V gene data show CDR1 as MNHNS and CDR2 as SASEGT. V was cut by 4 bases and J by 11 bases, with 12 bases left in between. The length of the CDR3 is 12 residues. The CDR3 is CASSALGRTQHF. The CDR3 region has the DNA TGTGCCAGCAGTGCCCTCGGTCGGACCCAGCATTTT.

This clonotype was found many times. The CDR3 sequence: CASSVGARTEAFF. CDR3 nucleotides: TGTGCCAGTAGTGTGGGGGCTAGGACTGAAGCTTTCTTT. This sequence joins TRBV19 and TRBJ1-1; TRBD1 is a possible D gene (6 bases). Trimming removed 5 bases at V and 5 bases at J, with 12 bases between. The CDR3 is 13 amino acids. The V gene's germline CDR1 is LNHDA and CDR2 SQIVND (reference sequence).

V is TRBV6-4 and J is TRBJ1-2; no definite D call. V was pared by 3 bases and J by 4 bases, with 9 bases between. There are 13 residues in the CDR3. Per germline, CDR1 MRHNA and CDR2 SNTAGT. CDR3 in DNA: TGTGCCAGCAGTGATGAGCCCGGCTATGGCTACACCTTC. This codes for CASSDEPGYGYTF.

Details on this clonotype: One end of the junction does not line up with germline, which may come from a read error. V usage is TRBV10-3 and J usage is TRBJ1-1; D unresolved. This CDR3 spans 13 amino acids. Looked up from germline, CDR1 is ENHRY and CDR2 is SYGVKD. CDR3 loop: CASSYGENTEAFF. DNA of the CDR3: TGTGCCAGCAGTTACGGAGAGAACACTGAAGCTTTCTTT.

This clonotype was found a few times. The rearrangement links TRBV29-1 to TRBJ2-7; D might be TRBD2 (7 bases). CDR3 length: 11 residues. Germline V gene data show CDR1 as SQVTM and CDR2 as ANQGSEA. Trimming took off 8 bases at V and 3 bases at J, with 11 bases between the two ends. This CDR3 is CSPRGGYEQYF. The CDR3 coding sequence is TGCAGCCCGAGGGGGGGCTACGAGCAGTACTTC.

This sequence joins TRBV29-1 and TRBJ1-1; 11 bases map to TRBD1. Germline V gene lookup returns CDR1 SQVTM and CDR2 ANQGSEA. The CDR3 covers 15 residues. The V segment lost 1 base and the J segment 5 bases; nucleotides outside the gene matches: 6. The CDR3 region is CSVEVWDRGETEAFF. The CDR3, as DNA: TGCAGCGTTGAAGTCTGGGACAGGGGGGAAACTGAAGCTTTCTTT.

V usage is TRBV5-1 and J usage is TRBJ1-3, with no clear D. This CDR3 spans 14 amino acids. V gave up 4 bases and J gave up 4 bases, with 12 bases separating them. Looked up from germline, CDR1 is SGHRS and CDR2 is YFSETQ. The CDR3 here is CASSKGGSGNTIYF. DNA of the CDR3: TGCGCCAGCAGCAAGGGAGGATCCGGAAACACCATATATTTT.

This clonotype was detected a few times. CDR3 nucleotides: TGTGCCAGCAGCGAGCAGAGCGTAGGGGCGCAGTATTTT. Translation gives CASSEQSVGAQYF. The chain couples TRBV9 to TRBJ2-3, with D possibly being TRBD1 (5 bases). V was clipped by 3 bases and J by 10 bases, with 15 bases between them. The CDR3 spans 13 residues. Germline CDR1 reads SGDLS; CDR2 reads YYNGEE.

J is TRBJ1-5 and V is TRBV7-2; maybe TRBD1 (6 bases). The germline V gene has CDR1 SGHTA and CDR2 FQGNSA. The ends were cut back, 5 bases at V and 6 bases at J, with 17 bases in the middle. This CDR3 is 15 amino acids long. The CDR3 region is CASSQMGGGPQPQHF. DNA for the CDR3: TGTGCCAGCAGCCAAATGGGGGGGGGGCCTCAGCCCCAGCATTTT. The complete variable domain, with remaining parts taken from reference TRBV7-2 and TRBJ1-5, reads GAGVSQSPSNKVTEKGKDVELRCDPISGHTALYWYRQSLGQGLEFLIYFQGNSAPDKSGLPSDRFSAERTGGSVSTLTIQRTQQEDSAVYLCASSQMGGGPQPQHFGDGTRLSIL.

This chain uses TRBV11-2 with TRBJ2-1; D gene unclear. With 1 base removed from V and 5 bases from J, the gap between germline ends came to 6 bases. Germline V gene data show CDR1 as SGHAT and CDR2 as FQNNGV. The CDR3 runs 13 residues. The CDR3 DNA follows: TGTGCCAGCAGCTTAGGCCGAAACAATGAGCAGTTCTTC. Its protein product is CASSLGRNNEQFF.

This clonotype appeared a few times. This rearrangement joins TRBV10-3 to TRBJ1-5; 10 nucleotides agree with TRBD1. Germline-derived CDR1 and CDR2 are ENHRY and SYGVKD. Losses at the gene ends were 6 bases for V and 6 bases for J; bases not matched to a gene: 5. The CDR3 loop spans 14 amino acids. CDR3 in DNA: TGTGCCATCAGCCGGGACAGGGGAATTCAGCCCCAGCATTTT. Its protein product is CAISRDRGIQPQHF.

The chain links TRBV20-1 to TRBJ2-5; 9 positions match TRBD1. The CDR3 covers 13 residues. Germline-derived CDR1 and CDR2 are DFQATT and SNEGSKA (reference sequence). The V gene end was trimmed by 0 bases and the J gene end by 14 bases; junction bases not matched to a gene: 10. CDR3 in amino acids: CSAREDRGDYGYF. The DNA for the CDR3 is TGCAGTGCTAGAGAGGACAGGGGAGATTATGGCTACTTC.

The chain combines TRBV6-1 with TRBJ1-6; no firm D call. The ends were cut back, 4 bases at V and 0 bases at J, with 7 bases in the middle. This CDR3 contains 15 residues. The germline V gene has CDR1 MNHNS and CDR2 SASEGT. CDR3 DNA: TGTGCCAGCAGTGGAGGCAGCTCCTATAATTCACCCCTCCACTTT. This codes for CASSGGSSYNSPLHF.

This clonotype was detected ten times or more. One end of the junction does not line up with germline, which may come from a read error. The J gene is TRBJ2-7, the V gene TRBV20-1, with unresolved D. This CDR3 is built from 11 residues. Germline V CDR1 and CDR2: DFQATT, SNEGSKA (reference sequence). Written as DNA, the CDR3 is TGCAGTGCTAGAGATCCGCCCCTCAAAACATTC. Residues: CSARDPPLKTF.

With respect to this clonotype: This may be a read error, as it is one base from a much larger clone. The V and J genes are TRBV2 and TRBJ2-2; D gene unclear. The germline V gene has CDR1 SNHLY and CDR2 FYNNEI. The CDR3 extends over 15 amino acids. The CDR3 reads CATSERVANTGELFF. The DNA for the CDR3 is TGTGCCACCAGTGAACGGGTGGCTAACACCGGGGAGCTGTTTTTT.

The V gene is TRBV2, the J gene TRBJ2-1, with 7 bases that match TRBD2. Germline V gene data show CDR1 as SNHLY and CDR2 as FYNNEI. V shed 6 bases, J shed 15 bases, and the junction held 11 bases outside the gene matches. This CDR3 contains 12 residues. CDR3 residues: CASRPSREAGFF. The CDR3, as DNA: TGTGCCAGCAGACCCAGCCGGGAGGCGGGGTTCTTC.

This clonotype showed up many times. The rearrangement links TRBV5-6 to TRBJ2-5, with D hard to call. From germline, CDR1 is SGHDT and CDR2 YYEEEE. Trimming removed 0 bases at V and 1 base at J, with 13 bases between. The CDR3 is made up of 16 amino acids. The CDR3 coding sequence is TGTGCCAGCAGCTTGGCTTCCCACCCGATCCAAGAGACCCAGTACTTC. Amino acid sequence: CASSLASHPIQETQYF. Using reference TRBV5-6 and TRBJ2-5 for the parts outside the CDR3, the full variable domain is DAGVTQSPTHLIKTRGQQVTLRCSPKSGHDTVSWYQQALGQGPQFIFQYYEEEERQRGNFPDRFSGHQFPNYSSELNVNALLLGDSALYLCASSLASHPIQETQYFGPGTRLLVL.

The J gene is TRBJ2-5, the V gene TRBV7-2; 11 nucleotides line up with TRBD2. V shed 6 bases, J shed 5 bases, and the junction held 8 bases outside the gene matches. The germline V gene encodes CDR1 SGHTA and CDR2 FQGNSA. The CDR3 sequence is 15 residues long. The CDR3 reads CASSDTSGSTETQYF. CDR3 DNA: TGTGCCAGCAGTGACACTAGCGGGAGTACCGAGACCCAGTACTTC.